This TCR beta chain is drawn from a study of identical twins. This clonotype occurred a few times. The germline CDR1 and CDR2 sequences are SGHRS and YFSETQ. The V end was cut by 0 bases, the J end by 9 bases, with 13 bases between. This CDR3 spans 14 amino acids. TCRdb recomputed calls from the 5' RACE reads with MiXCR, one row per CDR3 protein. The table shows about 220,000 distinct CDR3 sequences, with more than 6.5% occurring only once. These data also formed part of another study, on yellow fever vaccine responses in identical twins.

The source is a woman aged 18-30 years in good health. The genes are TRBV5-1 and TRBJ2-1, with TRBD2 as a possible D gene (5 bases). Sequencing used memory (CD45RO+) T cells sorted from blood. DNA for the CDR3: TGCGCCAGCAGCTTGGGGGGTGCCGCGGGTGAGCAGTTCTTC. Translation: CASSLGGAAGEQFF.